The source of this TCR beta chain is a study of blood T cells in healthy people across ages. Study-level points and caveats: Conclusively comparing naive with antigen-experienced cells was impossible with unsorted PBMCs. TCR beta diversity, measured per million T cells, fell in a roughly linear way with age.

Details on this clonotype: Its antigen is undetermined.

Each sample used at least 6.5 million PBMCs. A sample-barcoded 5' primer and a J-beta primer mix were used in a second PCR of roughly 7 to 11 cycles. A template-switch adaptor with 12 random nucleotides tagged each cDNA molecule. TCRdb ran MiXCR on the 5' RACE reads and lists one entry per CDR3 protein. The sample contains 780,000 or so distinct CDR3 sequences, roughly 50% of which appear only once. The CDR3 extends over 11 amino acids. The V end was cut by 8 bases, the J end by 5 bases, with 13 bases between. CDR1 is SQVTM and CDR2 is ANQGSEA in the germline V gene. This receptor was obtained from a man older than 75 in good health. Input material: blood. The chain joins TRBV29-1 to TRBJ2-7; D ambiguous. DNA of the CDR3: TGCAGCTATAACGGAGAGCACGAGCAGTACTTC. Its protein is CSYNGEHEQYF.